This TCR beta chain was recorded in a study of T cells in Graves' hyperthyroidism and ophthalmopathy. Ophthalmopathy cases scored 3 or more on the Clinical Activity Score and 4 or more on NOSPECS grade, with duration below 3 months. Germline V CDR1 and CDR2: SNHLY, FYNNEI. CDR3 length: 14 amino acids. Trimming removed 5 bases at V and 0 bases at J, with 9 bases between. Comment on this clonotype: This likely comes from a read error, as the CDR3 has no conserved phenylalanine or tryptophan at its end.

Template material for amplifying TCR beta CDR3 regions consisted of RNA transcripts. With the HTBI primer set, the TCR CDR3 went through a first round of RT-PCR. Each CDR3 protein gets one entry after TCRdb re-called the multiplex PCR reads with MiXCR. Among 450,000 to 500,000 distinct CDR3 sequences listed, 22% were seen once. The clonotype originates from a woman in her sixties or seventies with Graves' ophthalmopathy. J is TRBJ2-3 and V is TRBV2, with D possibly matching TRBD2 (5 bases). Specimen: blood. The CDR3 sequence: CASSRGLSTDTQYL. The CDR3 DNA reads TGTGCCAGCAGTCGCGGGCTAAGCACAGATACGCAGTATCTT.